This TCR beta chain derives from a study of cytomegalovirus exposure and HLA in healthy donors. Both 60 Vbeta primers and 13 Jbeta primers went into the PCR. Sequencing used immunoSEQ multiplex PCR; TCRdb keeps in-frame clones, though not all of them. The data hold around 130,000 clones, with over 75% observed a single time. V was cut by 7 bases and J by 4 bases, with 26 bases left in between. Germline V gives CDR1 SNHLY, CDR2 FYNNEI. The CDR3 totals 19 residues. Sequencing was performed on PBMCs. The TCR originated in a man aged 40-49 years in good health and CMV-seronegative. The chain recombines TRBV2 with TRBJ2-6; TRBD2 is a possible D gene (5 bases). The chain's CDR3 is CASTHRTSPGIVGANVLTF. CDR3 bases: TGTGCCAGCACTCACCGGACTTCCCCCGGAATTGTCGGGGCCAACGTCCTGACTTTC.